These T cell receptor beta chains were read from a single sample in a study of brain T cells in children with intractable seizures. The data were produced by immunoSEQ multiplex PCR, yet TCRdb's version contains in-frame clones alone and is incomplete. Here the sample spans fewer than 25,000 clones, approximately 94% being singletons. The source material was peripheral blood, sampled at surgery. These receptor sequences come from a boy between 10 and 17 years old with focal cortical dysplasia and intractable seizures. The CDR3 runs from the conserved cysteine through the conserved F or W. A D gene is named only where the DNA matches it firmly. Only part of the rows carry a size: once, few, many, or a class if the clone is expanded.

D	V	J	size	DNA	CDR3
-	TRBV6-6	TRBJ2-7	-	TGTGCCAGCAGAGGGGCCCAGAACCAGTACTTC	CASRGAQNQYF
-	TRBV6-5	TRBJ1-5	-	TGTGCCAGCAGTCCGCAGACAGGAGGCAATCAGCCCCAGCATTTT	CASSPQTGGNQPQHF
-	TRBV4-1	TRBJ2-7	-	TGCGCCAGCAGCCAAGTCCGTGGGGGAGTGGAGCAGTACTTC	CASSQVRGGVEQYF
TRBD2	TRBV5-4	TRBJ2-3	-	TGTGCCAGCAGCTCCGGGGGGGCTGGAGATACGCAGTATTTT	CASSSGGAGDTQYF
-	TRBV12-3/TRBV12-4	TRBJ1-2	-	TGTGCCAGCAGTAAGGACAGTTATGGCTACACCTTC	CASSKDSYGYTF
TRBD1	TRBV10-3	TRBJ2-5	-	TGTGCCATCTCCGACGGGACAGGGGCAAAAGAGACCCAGTACTTC	CAISDGTGAKETQYF
-	TRBV29-1	TRBJ2-1	-	TGCAGCGTTGAAGATCGAGGCAGGCCAAAGCCCTTCAATGAGCAGTTCTTC	CSVEDRGRPKPFNEQFF
-	TRBV6-1	TRBJ1-3	-	TGTGCCAGCAGTGAACATGTGGGGGCCTCTGGAAACACCATATATTTT	CASSEHVGASGNTIYF
-	TRBV3-1/TRBV3-2	TRBJ2-5	-	TGTGCCAGCAGCCAGGACCCGGAGACCCAGTACTTC	CASSQDPETQYF
-	TRBV5-1	TRBJ1-2	once	TGCGCCAGCAGCTTAACCGGGGGCAACTATGGCTACACCTTC	CASSLTGGNYGYTF
-	TRBV18	TRBJ1-2	-	TGTGCCAGCTCACCACGGGGCAGGGAAAATTATGGCTACACCTTC	CASSPRGRENYGYTF
-	TRBV9	TRBJ2-3	-	TGTGCCAGCAGCGATGGACAGGGAGGATCGGGAGGGCCTACAGATACGCAGTATTTT	CASSDGQGGSGGPTDTQYF
-	TRBV4-1	TRBJ1-2	-	TGCGCCAGCAGCCAAGAAACAGGCTATGGCTACACCTTC	CASSQETGYGYTF
TRBD2	TRBV20-1	TRBJ2-1	once	TGCAGTGCTAGTTCGCTAGCGGGGGATTCCTACAATGAGCAGTTCTTC	CSASSLAGDSYNEQFF
-	TRBV14	TRBJ1-6	-	TGTGCCAGCAGCCAATACGGAAGAGGGTCTAATTCACCCCTCCACTTT	CASSQYGRGSNSPLHF
-	TRBV5-5	TRBJ2-7	-	TGTGCCAGCACACGGAGGGTCGGAGTCCCCTACGAGCAGTACTTC	CASTRRVGVPYEQYF
-	TRBV15	TRBJ2-2	-	TGTGCCACCAGCAATGACATAACGAACACCGGGGAGCTGTTTTTT	CATSNDITNTGELFF
TRBD2	TRBV4-2	TRBJ2-1	-	TGTGCCAGCAGCCAAGGGACTAGCGGGAGTGATGAGCAGTTCTTC	CASSQGTSGSDEQFF